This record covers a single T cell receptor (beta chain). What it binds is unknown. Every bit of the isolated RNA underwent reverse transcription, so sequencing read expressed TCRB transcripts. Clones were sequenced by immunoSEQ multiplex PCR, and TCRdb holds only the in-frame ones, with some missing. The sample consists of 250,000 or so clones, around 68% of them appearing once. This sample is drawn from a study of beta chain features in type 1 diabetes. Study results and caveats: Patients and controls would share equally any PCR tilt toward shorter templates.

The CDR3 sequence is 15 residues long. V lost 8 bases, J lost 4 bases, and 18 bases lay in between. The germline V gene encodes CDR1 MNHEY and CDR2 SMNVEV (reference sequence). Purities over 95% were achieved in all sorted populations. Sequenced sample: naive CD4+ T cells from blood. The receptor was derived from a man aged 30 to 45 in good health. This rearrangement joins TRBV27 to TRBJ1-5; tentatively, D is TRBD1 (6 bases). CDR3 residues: CASGKPGHPNQPQHF. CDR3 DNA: TGTGCCAGCGGAAAACCGGGACATCCTAATCAGCCCCAGCATTTT.